These T cell receptor beta chains were read from a single sample in a study of response to subunit inactivated influenza vaccine. TCRdb fed the RT-PCR reads into MiXCR, producing one record per CDR3 protein. The top ten clones hold roughly 10% of a sample with around 790,000 distinct CDR3 sequences, approximately 21% of them seen once. Here the sequenced sample was PBMCs from blood, taken 5 days after vaccination. The receptor source for this set is a man aged 45-60 years who received an inactivated influenza vaccine. Both conserved end residues are part of each CDR3. Clone size is not always given. Where it is, it says once, few, many or a class for expanded clones.

abundance | j_gene | v_gene | CDR3aa
NA | TRBJ1-1 | TRBV4-3 | CASSQDLPTDTQNTEAFF
NA | TRBJ2-4 | TRBV28 | CASSFKGTVKNIQYF
few | TRBJ1-2 | TRBV7-9 | CASSALTAKVYGYTF
NA | TRBJ2-3 | TRBV12-3/TRBV12-4 | CACSLAAAVSPSTDTQYF
NA | TRBJ2-1 | TRBV12-3/TRBV12-4 | CASKPTGPVYNEQFF
many | TRBJ2-7 | TRBV27 | CASSFSGRPYEQYF
NA | TRBJ2-3 | TRBV12-3/TRBV12-4 | CASSQPPLTDTQYF
NA | TRBJ2-1 | TRBV5-1 | CASSLSGQQFF
NA | TRBJ2-7 | TRBV20-1 | CSARDERGVSYEQYF
NA | TRBJ2-1 | TRBV4-3 | CASSQDGTGIRDEQFF
NA | TRBJ2-1 | TRBV20-1 | CSALLAGGVDEQFF
few | TRBJ2-7 | TRBV4-3 | CASSQDRTSGGREQYF
few | TRBJ1-1 | TRBV9 | CASSPAGTGKSEAFF
NA | TRBJ2-1 | TRBV6-2/TRBV6-3 | CASNEGVTNEQFF
few | TRBJ2-2 | TRBV4-3 | CASSQGGRTNTGELFF
NA | TRBJ2-1 | TRBV14 | CASSKTTGLQFF
few | TRBJ2-1 | TRBV7-3 | CASTPSGGAYNEQFF
few | TRBJ1-2 | TRBV27 | CASSLQGGGSYGYTF
NA | TRBJ2-7 | TRBV5-1 | CASSRSDNYEQYF
many | TRBJ2-7 | TRBV7-2 | CASSVPGLFYEQYF
NA | TRBJ1-6 | TRBV5-1 | CASSMDGYSPLHF
few | TRBJ1-1 | TRBV10-3 | CAISERQGLPEAFF
NA | TRBJ2-1 | TRBV5-1 | CASSRIAGTYNEQFF
NA | TRBJ2-7 | TRBV14 | CASSHIIGDDEQYF
few | TRBJ1-1 | TRBV11-1 | CASSTTGGETEAFF
once | TRBJ2-3 | TRBV3-1 | CASSQGAGVADTQYF
few | TRBJ2-5 | TRBV6-5 | CASSYSRTGGGTQYF
few | TRBJ2-5 | TRBV29-1 | CSAGQGSLKETQYF
NA | TRBJ2-3 | TRBV9 | CASSPFGTSGSAQYF
many | TRBJ1-1 | TRBV11-2 | CASSLDLTSDLHFF
few | TRBJ1-5 | TRBV20-1 | CGKGVGNQPQHF
NA | TRBJ2-7 | TRBV20-1 | CSAKTGGLDEQYF
few | TRBJ2-3 | TRBV5-1 | CASTLTWLQGADTQYF
few | TRBJ2-7 | TRBV6-6 | CASSVLVNEQYF
few | TRBJ2-2 | TRBV9 | CASSVSKRTNTGELFF
few | TRBJ2-7 | TRBV6-5 | CASSYDGQFGGEQYF
once | TRBJ1-6 | TRBV3-1 | CASSQDGAGSPLHF
NA | TRBJ2-1 | TRBV5-1 | CASSGGLGRPNEQFF
NA | TRBJ2-5 | TRBV11-2 | CASSFSTGRQETQYF
NA | TRBJ1-1 | TRBV5-1 | CASSLGGVGGTEAFF
NA | TRBJ2-3 | TRBV4-1 | CASSQDVRGAGTDTQYF
NA | TRBJ1-5 | TRBV10-3 | CAISEEGNQPQHF
NA | TRBJ2-1 | TRBV28 | CASSLLAGGHNEQFF
few | TRBJ2-3 | TRBV5-4 | CASSLKLAGATDTQYF
NA | TRBJ2-5 | TRBV5-1 | CASSLGGTKQETQYF
once | TRBJ2-7 | TRBV5-1 | CASSLAFLTSDSYEQYF
many | TRBJ2-5 | TRBV7-8 | CASSLLAGLPQETQYF
NA | TRBJ2-5 | TRBV28 | CASSLHGILETQYF
few | TRBJ2-7 | TRBV7-2 | CASSNLAELSYEQYF
few | TRBJ2-3 | TRBV12-3/TRBV12-4 | CASSSARGGSTDTQYF
NA | TRBJ2-3 | TRBV20-1 | CSATTPGGGARTQYF
NA | TRBJ2-1 | TRBV10-3 | CAIRPGTKGGDEQFF
NA | TRBJ1-5 | TRBV20-1 | CSARVAANQPQHF
few | TRBJ2-5 | TRBV12-3/TRBV12-4 | CASSSGGIETQYF